This T cell receptor (beta chain) came from a study of cytomegalovirus exposure and HLA in healthy donors (dated by TCRdb to the late 2010s). Looking at the study overall: An earlier analysis of roughly 570 of the donors reported over 250 Gb of sequence data and 117 million unique TCR beta sequences obtained from around 180 million T cells. The study aimed to test whether cataloging public T cell receptors could reveal signatures of past pathogen exposure. High-throughput TCR immunosequencing, statistical association of individual TCRs with disease status, and machine learning were combined to predict cytomegalovirus infection status. Donor age, sex, ethnicity and CMV serostatus were collected together with the repertoire data. An earlier analysis of approximately 640 of the donors applied high-throughput TCR beta sequencing to assess whether each TCR beta V gene segment acted as functional or pseudogenic. Every discovery cohort repertoire had been produced on one sequencing platform. In a later analysis, previously published TCR beta repertoires from more than 500 donors were re-analyzed and high-resolution HLA genotyping was added so that TCR occurrence patterns could be studied. An early release that covered 640 HLA-typed donors contained approximately 300 gigabases of sequencing data and 70 million to 100 million unique TCR sequences. Of the roughly 400 genotyped donors, 81% fell in the genetic ancestry cluster associated with self-reported Caucasian donors. Typing coverage differed by locus: A, B, C, DRB1 and DQB1 were typed in roughly 620-630 donors, DQA1 in about 560, DPA1 in roughly 590, and DPB1 in just under 490. Both class I and class II loci were covered by HLA typing, at four-digit resolution. The study used immunosequencing to profile the T cell repertoires of 670 or so subjects and linked those repertoires to cytomegalovirus serostatus. A later genetic analysis used genome-wide SNP genotypes for about 65% of the 666 donors, treating that subset as a discovery cohort. In addition to the first cohort of 666 subjects, a separate validation cohort of some 120 different subjects was used. Across approximately 400 genotyped donors of the cohort, an average of about 220,000 unique TCR beta nucleotide sequences per donor were sequenced, and 15% to 20% of those sequences were non-productive. Roughly 5 DR-DQ haplotypes were handled as single units for association and clustering because linkage in the cohort was strong. In the later analysis, no new phenotypic data were used to find candidate immune exposures; instead, reliance was placed on TCR beta sequences and their occurrence across donors.

Library preparation was by the immunoSEQ multiplex PCR assay. The multiplex PCR relied on a mix of 60 forward primers for TCR Vbeta segments and 13 reverse primers for TCR Jbeta segments. The CDR3 region of rearranged TCR beta genes was amplified from genomic DNA with a multiplex PCR assay. On the Illumina HiSeq System, the amplified TCR beta libraries were sequenced as 87-base-pair reads. The study's own analysis went as follows. Across the 700 or so repertoires, a later analysis counted about 81 million unique TCR beta chains, around 11 million of which were shared by at least two donors. To remove PCR and sequencing errors, raw reads were error-corrected and collapsed into unique sequences using a nearest-neighbor algorithm that merged closely related sequences. CDR3 sequences were aligned to IMGT reference sequences to assign V, D and J gene segments. For a sequence to be retained, at least a six-nucleotide match to both a V gene segment and a J gene segment was required. A rearrangement was called productive if the CDR3 had no stop codons and remained in frame with V and J, and every other rearrangement was called non-productive. Following IMGT convention, CDR3 was defined as the stretch from the second conserved V-encoded cysteine to the conserved J-encoded phenylalanine. In an earlier analysis of around 600 of the donors, sequences lacking an unambiguous match to a single V gene segment were excluded. In an earlier analysis of 450 to 700 of the donors, V segments were called functional above 56.7% productive rearrangements and were called segregating when the between-donor standard deviation exceeded 5%. A statistical classification framework was built for diagnosing cytomegalovirus status from the catalog of TCR beta chain sequences. A later analysis assigned V and J genes by comparing TCR nucleotide sequences with IMGT/GENE-DB human TR gene sequences. In a later analysis, CDR3 sequences and most-parsimonious VDJ recombination scenarios were assigned using the TCRdist pipeline. In a later analysis, each TCR beta chain was defined by its CDR3 amino acid sequence together with its V-gene family, and reads without a unique V-gene family were excluded. As a way to deal with suspected cross-contamination and a sequencing artifact, a later analysis dropped approximately 590 nucleotide sequences that were highly shared and had low generation probability. In a later analysis, a clonal expansion index was calculated for each public chain from normalized within-repertoire ranks of inferred template counts. In a later analysis, generation probabilities were computed with a VDJ recombination model fitted to out-of-frame rearrangements, and the resulting probabilities were checked against IGoR. Hypergeometric tests were used in a later analysis to score TCR-TCR, TCR-HLA and TCR-CMV co-occurrence, with a repertoire-size bias correction applied to the TCR pairs. In a later analysis, false discovery rates were estimated by permuting HLA or CMV assignments 20 times. A later analysis grouped co-occurring TCRs with DBSCAN, adding TCRdist sequence similarity when clustering within HLA-allele-positive subsets. For co-occurrence clustering, repertoires with fewer than 30,000 or more than 120,000 public chains were excluded, along with four to six repertoires with anomalous nucleotide sharing. TCRdb provides this immuneACCESS table in a form limited to in-frame rearrangements. Some clones are lacking; in checked studies, under half of them reflect an unresolved V gene, and why the rest are absent is not known. V and J calls plus clone size are reproduced from that table; the DNA served to infer D and trimming. Across this sample there are 200,000 to 250,000 clones, with around four fifths seen only once. Together, the top ten hold 1.7% of the sample.

The cohort was made up of about 610 healthy bone marrow donors. All cohort members were sampled while nominally healthy, although unrecorded immune exposures were likely present. The donor was CMV seronegative and belonged to the group of around 400 seronegative cohort members. A peripheral blood sample was collected from each donor, and TCR beta sequencing was performed on peripheral blood mononuclear cells. The Qiagen DNeasy Blood Extraction Kit was used to extract genomic DNA from the blood cell samples. The CDR3 goes from the cysteine to the phenylalanine over 14 residues. Here the CDR3 DNA is all that survives: 42 bases in frame from base 1. Here V drops 0 bases and J drops 5 bases, and the junction holds 5 bases not matched to any gene. From the germline V gene, CDR1 is SGHRS and CDR2 is YFSETQ. Summary of the overall study and its limitations: In a later analysis, TCR association rates were found to vary across HLA loci, with the most associated TCRs seen for DRB1 alleles and the fewest for HLA-C alleles. A later analysis associated about 16,000 TCR beta sequences with specific HLA alleles at a false discovery rate of 0.05. Because the 87-base-pair reads could not distinguish some IMGT-functional V segments, including TRBV6-2 and TRBV6-3, those segments were excluded. Most TCR sequences were seen in very few donors, while some public TCRs were found in many individuals. A later analysis reported that several top co-occurrence clusters appeared linked to parvovirus B19, influenza, CMV and Epstein-Barr virus. An earlier analysis of roughly 570 of the donors showed that most TCR beta V segments appeared in productive rearrangements either about 87% or about 30% of the time, which broadly matched IMGT annotations. The sequencing pipeline was judged likely to have produced a cluster of highly shared sequence variants as a technical artifact. This cohort had only TCR beta chains sequenced, and the lack of alpha or paired-chain data limited which features could be detected. In a later analysis, most CMV-associated TCR beta chains were found to appear HLA-restricted, with HLA associations seemingly driven largely by CMV exposure. CMV serostatus was the only immune exposure information available for the cohort. The classifier was reported to diagnose cytomegalovirus status with high specificity and sensitivity in both the original and validation cohorts. Compared with the roughly 700-donor mean, donors in an Asian-associated ancestry cluster had fewer N-insertions in productive TCRs, according to a later genetic analysis. Because some donors lacked HLA typing at each locus, the association tests relied only on the typed subset. In a later genetic analysis, a missense DCLRE1C variant was associated with V-gene and J-gene trimming of TCR beta chains, and the association was replicated in an independent cohort. In the study, about 150 TCR beta chains were listed as associated with cytomegalovirus. Assigning TCR associations to individual alleles was difficult when HLA alleles, especially DR and DQ, strongly co-occurred. The authors suggested that the approach could potentially be generalized to other disease states and immunological phenotypes. A further reported finding was that TCR beta sequences accurately predicted the HLA-A and HLA-B alleles for most subjects in the first cohort. A few of the identified cytomegalovirus-associated TCR beta chains were confirmed in vitro to be specific for cytomegalovirus antigens. Linkage disequilibrium might explain the correlated functional status among segregating V segments, but an unknown experimental factor could not be excluded. In a later analysis, HLA-associated TCR beta chains showed more clonal expansion and lower generation probabilities than non-associated chains that were equally common. Because counts were too low, about 18 rarely observed V segments, including chromosome 9 orphons, were left out of the earlier analysis of roughly 600 of the donors. Sequencing depth was assumed to be roughly uniform across donors in the presence/absence analyses, though that assumption may not hold.

Concerning this clone itself: The clone's antigen remains unknown. Base qualities are not at hand, and no much larger clone is one base apart.

This clonotype originated in a man aged 45-65 years in good health and CMV-seronegative. The sequenced sample was PBMCs. Recombination linked TRBV5-1 to TRBJ2-7, and 7 junctional nucleotides match TRBD2. The nucleotide sequence reads TGCGCCAGCAGCTTGGGGCGGGAGAGCGACGAGCAGTACTTC. Its product reads: CASSLGRESDEQYF.